The sequence of this TCR beta chain was determined in a study of T cells in Graves' hyperthyroidism and ophthalmopathy. Overall study findings and caveats: Using 13 V-J features, a model discriminated ophthalmopathy from stable hyperthyroidism.

The germline V gene encodes CDR1 MDHEN and CDR2 SYDVKM. The CDR3 consists of 16 residues. V was cut by 6 bases and J by 4 bases, with 22 bases left in between. This clonotype appeared many times. As yet, its antigen is unknown. The investigators amplified TCR beta CDR3 regions from RNA transcripts. The HTBI primer set was used in a first-round RT-PCR of the TCR CDR3. TCRdb independently ran MiXCR on the multiplex PCR reads; one entry per CDR3 protein. The profile shows more than 600,000 distinct CDR3 sequences, over 15% of them singletons. Sequencing was carried out using blood. The receptor's source is a man aged 18 to 30 with Graves' hyperthyroidism. The chain carries TRBV28 and TRBJ2-7; possibly TRBD1 for D (5 bases). The CDR3 spells CASSSNQGFTWYEQYF. DNA for the CDR3: TGTGCCAGCAGCAGCAATCAGGGTTTTACGTGGTACGAGCAGTACTTC.